These 14 T cell receptor beta chains originate from one sample sequenced in a study of identical twins. Each CDR3 protein is one row after TCRdb ran MiXCR on the 5' RACE reads. Among about 700,000 distinct CDR3 sequences listed, 8.5% to 9.5% were seen once. Another study also made use of these data, one on yellow fever vaccine responses in identical twins.

The sequenced material came from PBMCs. All receptors come from a woman aged 18-29 years in good health.

This clonotype was observed a few times. The rearrangement uses TRBV11-1 and TRBJ1-2; D might be TRBD1 (6 bases). This CDR3 spans 13 amino acids. Germline lookup yields CDR1 SGHAT and CDR2 FQDESV (reference sequence). V gave up 4 bases and J gave up 8 bases, with 14 bases separating them. CDR3 coding DNA: TGTGCCAGCAGCTCGGGACAAAGAGAGGGCTACACCTTC. It is translated as CASSSGQREGYTF.

This clonotype was counted many times. The chain combines TRBV28 with TRBJ1-5; 8 bases map to TRBD1. The CDR3 is 18 residues long. V trimming: 4 bases; J trimming: 0 bases; junction bases outside the gene matches: 11. Germline lookup yields CDR1 MDHEN and CDR2 SYDVKM. CDR3 sequence reads: CASSYEVTGVYSNQPQHF. The DNA for the CDR3 is TGTGCCAGCAGTTATGAAGTGACAGGGGTTTATAGCAATCAGCCCCAGCATTTT.

For the CDR3, the DNA is TGCAGTGCTAGAGATAAGTTCGGTACGGGCGGCGAGCAGTACTTC. Residues: CSARDKFGTGGEQYF. This sequence joins TRBV20-1 and TRBJ2-7; no clear D gene. There are 15 residues in the CDR3. The V gene's germline CDR1 is DFQATT and CDR2 SNEGSKA (reference sequence). Trimming took off 0 bases at V and 6 bases at J, with 18 bases between the two ends.

At least ten counts were recorded for this clonotype. The V and J genes are TRBV12-3 or TRBV12-4 and TRBJ1-2; maybe TRBD1 (6 bases). CDR3 size: 16 residues. The ends were cut back, 6 bases at V and 4 bases at J, with 21 bases in the middle. This CDR3 reads CASRRLGAGILYGYTF. The DNA of the CDR3 is TGTGCCAGCAGGCGACTGGGGGCCGGGATTCTCTATGGCTACACCTTC.

Only a few counts were recorded for this clonotype. The rearrangement joins TRBV7-9 to TRBJ2-3, with D possibly being TRBD2 (5 bases). CDR3 size: 16 residues. V was trimmed by 1 base and J by 0 bases, leaving 11 bases between them. The germline CDR1 and CDR2 sequences are SEHNR and FQNEAQ (reference sequence). CDR3 protein: CASSLVLTGSTDTQYF. As DNA, the CDR3 is TGTGCCAGCAGCTTAGTCCTGACGGGGAGCACAGATACGCAGTATTTT.

The rearrangement uses TRBV24-1 and TRBJ2-2, with TRBD2 matching 9 bases. CDR3 length equals 16 residues. The junction had 12 bases not matched to a gene; V was cut back by 4 bases and J by 10 bases. Germline lookup yields CDR1 KGHDR and CDR2 SFDVKD. The DNA of the CDR3 is TGTGCCACCAGTGAGGCCGGGACTAGCAGTTCCGAGGAGCTGTTTTTT. The encoded protein is CATSEAGTSSSEELFF.

The chain recombines TRBV7-9 with TRBJ1-4, with a tentative D call TRBD1 (5 bases). This CDR3 has 13 amino acids. CDR1 and CDR2 from the germline V gene are SEHNR and FQNEAQ (reference sequence). V lost 1 base and J 8 bases, leaving 8 bases between the germline ends. CDR3 residues: CASSLERGEKLFF. The CDR3 region has the DNA TGTGCCAGCAGCTTAGAGAGGGGAGAAAAACTGTTTTTT.

Only a few counts were recorded for this clonotype. The chain couples TRBV20-1 to TRBJ2-3, with a tentative D call TRBD2 (5 bases). CDR1 is DFQATT and CDR2 is SNEGSKA in the germline V gene (reference sequence). The CDR3 covers 14 residues. The V gene lost 3 bases and the J gene lost 0 bases, with 10 bases spanning the gap. CDR3 protein: CSASQRTSTDTQYF. CDR3 DNA: TGCAGTGCTAGTCAACGGACTAGCACAGATACGCAGTATTTT.

This clonotype has just a few counts. This chain links TRBV11-2 with TRBJ2-1, with TRBD2 matching over 9 bases. This CDR3 has 21 amino acids. Germline V gene data show CDR1 as SGHAT and CDR2 as FQNNGV. With 1 base clipped from V and 3 bases from J, the junction kept 19 bases outside the gene matches. CDR3 in amino acids: CASSLGEIAGEYSEDYNEQFF. The CDR3, as DNA: TGTGCCAGCAGCTTAGGAGAAATAGCGGGAGAATACAGCGAGGACTACAATGAGCAGTTCTTC.

This clonotype occurred many times. This sequence joins TRBV10-3 and TRBJ2-5; D gene ambiguous. The V gene lost 2 bases and the J gene lost 1 base, with 11 bases spanning the gap. This CDR3 region has 15 residues. CDR1 ENHRY and CDR2 SYGVKD come from the germline V gene. The CDR3 region has the DNA TGTGCCATCAGTGAGGGGCGCCGGACCCAAGAGACCCAGTACTTC. Its translation is CAISEGRRTQETQYF.

The chain is built from TRBV20-1 and TRBJ1-5, with TRBD1 as a possible D gene (6 bases). Trimming removed 4 bases at V and 6 bases at J, with 13 bases between. Germline-derived CDR1 and CDR2 are DFQATT and SNEGSKA (reference sequence). The CDR3 totals 13 residues. In nucleotides, the CDR3 is TGCAGTGCTAAACAGGGCGGAGCTCAGCCCCAGCATTTT. Encoded protein: CSAKQGGAQPQHF.

The chain is built from TRBV2 and TRBJ2-6; TRBD1 or TRBD2 may be the D gene (5 bases each). CDR3 length: 19 amino acids. The germline gives CDR1 SNHLY, CDR2 FYNNEI. Trimming cost V 2 bases and J 0 bases, with 17 bases left between them. CDR3 DNA sequence: TGTGCCAGCAGTGAAACCCCGGGACGTCCTATCTCTGGGGCCAACGTCCTGACTTTC. It yields the protein CASSETPGRPISGANVLTF.

This clonotype was seen repeatedly, ten times or more. This chain links TRBV12-3 or TRBV12-4 with TRBJ2-2; maybe TRBD2 (6 bases). V lost 1 base, J lost 5 bases, and 8 bases lay in between. The CDR3 runs to 14 residues. The CDR3 loop reads CASSLGAGTGELFF. DNA for the CDR3: TGTGCCAGCAGTTTAGGGGCGGGGACCGGGGAGCTGTTTTTT.

The chain combines TRBV3-1 with TRBJ2-2; 8 bases line up with TRBD1. This CDR3 is 16 amino acids long. CDR1 is LGHDT, CDR2 YNNKEL, per germline (reference sequence). The V gene end was trimmed by 1 base and the J gene end by 5 bases; junction bases not matched to a gene: 6. CDR3 DNA sequence: TGTGCCAGCAGCCAAGGGACAGGGAGGAGGACCGGGGAGCTGTTTTTT. Translated, it gives CASSQGTGRRTGELFF. Variable domain in full (rest from reference TRBV3-1 and TRBJ2-2): DTAVSQTPKYLVTQMGNDKSIKCEQNLGHDTMYWYKQDSKKFLKIMFSYNNKELIINETVPNRFSPKSPDKAHLNLHINSLELGDSAVYFCASSQGTGRRTGELFFGEGSRLTVL.